This T cell receptor beta chain originates from a study of neurological immune-mediated disorders. Study-wide results and limits: Private repertoires in all groups were suggested by the finding that expanded clones across subjects shared no CDR3 amino acid sequences.

This clonotype has a count of ten or more. Its antigen is currently unknown. This CDR3 region has 14 residues. Trimming left V 2 bases short and J 2 bases short, with 8 bases between. The germline V gene encodes CDR1 LGHNA and CDR2 YNFKEQ. The cDNA was produced through 5'RACE with 10-nucleotide random UMIs. TCRdb reanalysed the 5' RACE reads using MiXCR and keeps one entry per CDR3 protein. The table shows some 10,000 distinct CDR3 sequences, with more than 20% occurring only once. V and J are TRBV4-2 and TRBJ2-3, with a tentative D call TRBD1 (5 bases). The sequencing input was CD8+ T cells from blood. This TCR came from a woman aged 55 to 70 with HTLV-1-associated myelopathy (HAM/TSP). This CDR3 is CASSQRQYTDTQYF. The CDR3 bases are TGTGCCAGCAGCCAAAGACAGTACACAGATACGCAGTATTTT.